This T cell receptor (beta chain) was sequenced during a study of blood T cell repertoires in COVID-19. The germline V and J ends were trimmed by 2 bases and 0 bases, with 11 bases remaining between them. The CDR3 is 15 residues long. Germline-derived CDR1 and CDR2 are MNHEY and SVGAGI. Some clones are missing from TCRdb's copy, which holds only in-frame ones; the method was immunoSEQ multiplex PCR. Of approximately 170,000 clones in the sample, around 85% were seen once. The genes are TRBV6-5 and TRBJ2-7, with D possibly matching TRBD1 (5 bases). The receptor comes from a man aged 60 to 69 who had recovered from COVID-19. What was sequenced was peripheral blood. Here the CDR3 DNA reads TGTGCCAGCAGTTACGGGGCCTCCCTCTCCTACGAGCAGTACTTC. It yields the protein CASSYGASLSYEQYF.